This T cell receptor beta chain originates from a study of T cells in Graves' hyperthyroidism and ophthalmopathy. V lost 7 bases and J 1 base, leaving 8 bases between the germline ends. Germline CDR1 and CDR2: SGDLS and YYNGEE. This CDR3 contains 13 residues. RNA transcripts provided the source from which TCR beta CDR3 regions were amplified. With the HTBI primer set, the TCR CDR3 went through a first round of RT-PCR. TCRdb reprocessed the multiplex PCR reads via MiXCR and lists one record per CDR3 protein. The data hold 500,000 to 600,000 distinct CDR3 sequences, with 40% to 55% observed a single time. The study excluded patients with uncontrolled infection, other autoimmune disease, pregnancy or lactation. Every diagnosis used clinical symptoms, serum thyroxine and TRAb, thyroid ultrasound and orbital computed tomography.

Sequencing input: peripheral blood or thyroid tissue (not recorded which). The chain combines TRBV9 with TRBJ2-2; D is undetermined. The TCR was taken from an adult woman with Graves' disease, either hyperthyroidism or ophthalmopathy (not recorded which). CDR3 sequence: CASQEVNTGELFF. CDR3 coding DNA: TGTGCCAGCCAAGAGGTGAACACCGGGGAGCTGTTTTTT.